Reported below is one TCR beta chain. The data were produced by immunoSEQ multiplex PCR, yet TCRdb's version contains in-frame clones alone and is incomplete. This table has some 45,000 clones, around 80% appearing once. The data were obtained in a study of OX40 agonist ivuxolimab in advanced cancers. The length of the CDR3 is 15 residues. This specimen consisted of CD4+ or CD8+ T cells sorted from blood, obtained in a trial of the OX40 agonist ivuxolimab. The TCR sequence derives from an adult with an advanced solid tumor such as melanoma, head and neck, liver or kidney cancer. V and J are TRBV23-1 and TRBJ2-5; D is possibly TRBD1 or TRBD2 (5 bases each). The end of the DNA fits TRBJ2-7 better, so the J call may be wrong. TRBV23-1 is treated as an ORF (open reading frame) with a function not yet certain. The CDR3 loop is CASSPMGVLGCEQYF. The DNA of the CDR3 is TGCGCCAGCAGTCCAATGGGGGTTTTAGGCTGCGAGCAGTACTTC.